One and the same sample provided the 27 T cell receptor beta chains below, sequenced in a study of blood T cell repertoires in COVID-19 (TCRdb year 2020). The method behind the library was the immunoSEQ multiplex PCR assay. This immuneACCESS table, as held by TCRdb, lists in-frame sequences with V and J called but not all clones. Of the missing ones, under half trace to an unresolved V gene in checked studies; the others have no known cause. The sample table lists over 200,000 clones, 86% of them with a count of one. The ten top clones hold about 9.8% of the sample. The sample was peripheral blood. The receptor set was obtained from a man in his forties who had recovered from COVID-19.

V is TRBV5-6 and J is TRBJ2-1, with 11 bases lining up with TRBD2. The CDR3 has 16 amino acids. Germline-derived CDR1 and CDR2 are SGHDT and YYEEEE. V was clipped by 6 bases and J by 4 bases; unmatched bases: 9. CDR3: CASTQGLADFYNEQFF. DNA of the CDR3: TGTGCCAGCACCCAGGGACTAGCGGATTTTTACAATGAGCAGTTCTTC.

The chain has TRBV18 and TRBJ1-3; D gene ambiguous. CDR1 KGHSH and CDR2 LQKENI come from the germline V gene. The CDR3 runs 15 residues. The V gene lost 1 base and the J gene lost 4 bases, with 11 bases spanning the gap. In DNA, the CDR3 is TGTGCCAGCTCACCACGGAGGGCGGAGGGAAACACCATATATTTT. Translation gives CASSPRRAEGNTIYF.

The V call is TRBV5-1, the J call TRBJ1-1; tentative D call: TRBD1 (5 bases). The CDR3 spans 14 residues. Per the germline V gene, CDR1 is SGHRS and CDR2 is YFSETQ. V lost 0 bases and J lost 3, with 9 bases in between. The CDR3 is CASSLEDTYTEAFF. CDR3 sequence (DNA): TGCGCCAGCAGCTTGGAGGACACCTACACTGAAGCTTTCTTT.

This clone was recorded only once. The chain is built from TRBV7-2 and TRBJ2-3; 10 bases are a match to TRBD2. Germline V lookup: CDR1 SGHTA, CDR2 FQGNSA. The V segment lost 4 bases and the J segment 4 bases; nucleotides outside the gene matches: 5. The CDR3 contains 15 residues. CDR3 sequence: CASSSAGGPPDTQYF. Here the CDR3 DNA reads TGTGCCAGCAGCTCAGCGGGGGGGCCCCCAGATACGCAGTATTTT.

The sample holds a few counts of this clone. The CDR3 bases are TGTGCCAGCAGCCAAATCGCCCGACAGACCTACCAAGAGACCCAGTACTTC. It translates to CASSQIARQTYQETQYF. This chain joins TRBV7-9 and TRBJ2-5; D is possibly TRBD1 (5 bases). The length of the CDR3 is 17 residues. V was trimmed by 5 bases and J by 0 bases, leaving 19 bases between them. Per the germline V gene, CDR1 is SEHNR and CDR2 is FQNEAQ (reference sequence).

The chain is built from TRBV19 and TRBJ2-1, with TRBD2 matching over 15 bases. Germline assignment: CDR1 LNHDA and CDR2 SQIVND (reference sequence). This CDR3 has 17 residues. Unmatched junction bases numbered 3, after V lost 4 bases and J lost 2 bases. DNA for the CDR3: TGTGCCAGTAGTAGAAGGACTAGCGGGAGGGCCTACAATGAGCAGTTCTTC. It encodes CASSRRTSGRAYNEQFF.

This chain joins TRBV14 and TRBJ1-2; TRBD1 might be the D (6 bases). The CDR3 is 15 residues long. Trimming removed 0 bases from V and 3 bases from J, with 11 bases in between. Germline V lookup: CDR1 SGHDN, CDR2 FVKESK. CDR3 loop: CASSQDVGQHYGYTF. DNA for the CDR3: TGTGCCAGCAGCCAAGATGTAGGACAGCACTATGGCTACACCTTC.

The chain links TRBV27 to TRBJ2-7, with D tentatively TRBD1 (6 bases). The CDR3 runs 13 residues. The V gene's germline CDR1 is MNHEY and CDR2 SMNVEV (reference sequence). V gave up 6 bases and J gave up 3 bases, with 12 bases separating them. CDR3 coding DNA: TGTGCCAGCAGCAGACAGGCACTCTACGAGCAGTACTTC. It translates to CASSRQALYEQYF.

The chain recombines TRBV11-2 with TRBJ2-7, with TRBD2 identical over 8 bases. This CDR3 spans 18 amino acids. V was clipped by 0 bases and J by 3 bases; unmatched bases: 13. Germline assignment: CDR1 SGHAT and CDR2 FQNNGV. The CDR3 region is CASSLDLRTFRGGYEQYF. CDR3 bases: TGTGCCAGCAGCTTAGATTTGAGAACTTTCCGGGGGGGCTACGAGCAGTACTTC.

J is TRBJ2-1 and V is TRBV18, with 12 bases that match TRBD2. Trimming at V came to 1 base and at J to 9 bases, leaving 13 bases not matched to a gene. CDR1 KGHSH and CDR2 LQKENI come from the germline V gene. CDR3 size: 18 residues. In nucleotides, the CDR3 is TGTGCCAGCTCACCACTGGTTAGACTAGCGGGGGTAGGAGGTGAGCAGTTCTTC. This encodes CASSPLVRLAGVGGEQFF.

This chain links TRBV7-9 with TRBJ2-5, with D uncertain. The CDR3 spans 14 residues. The V gene lost 3 bases and the J gene lost 5 bases, with 13 bases spanning the gap. The germline V gene has CDR1 SEHNR and CDR2 FQNEAQ (reference sequence). The CDR3 region has the DNA TGTGCCAGCAGCTTGGAGAGAAGCCGGGAGACCCAGTACTTC. Its protein product is CASSLERSRETQYF.

The chain carries TRBV9 and TRBJ2-1; D call uncertain. Germline V CDR1 and CDR2: SGDLS, YYNGEE. The CDR3 spans 14 residues. V was clipped by 1 base and J by 4 bases, with 9 bases between them. The CDR3 nucleotides are TGTGCCAGCAGCGTAACAGACACATACAATGAGCAGTTCTTC. Translation: CASSVTDTYNEQFF.

The genes are TRBV5-6 and TRBJ1-6; TRBD1 agrees at 11 bases. Unmatched junction bases numbered 5, after V lost 4 bases and J lost 8 bases. CDR3 size: 15 residues. Germline-derived CDR1 and CDR2 are SGHDT and YYEEEE. CDR3 sequence (DNA): TGTGCCAGCAGCCGGACAGGGGGCCCAGATTCACCCCTCCACTTT. Translating it yields CASSRTGGPDSPLHF.

This chain joins TRBV6-5 and TRBJ1-2; D is ambiguous. Per the germline V gene, CDR1 is MNHEY and CDR2 is SVGAGI. CDR3 size: 11 residues. V was trimmed by 7 bases and J by 2 bases, leaving 5 bases between them. The CDR3 nucleotides read TGTGCCAGCACAGGCAACTATGGCTACACCTTC. Translating gives CASTGNYGYTF.

The V and J genes are TRBV7-2 and TRBJ2-1; 8 positions match TRBD1. The CDR3 is 14 amino acids. Germline CDR1 is SGHTA and CDR2 is FQGNSA. J was trimmed by 4 bases and V by 5 bases; bases with no gene match: 4. The CDR3 DNA sequence: TGTGCCAGCAGCCTGGACAGGGCTTACAATGAGCAGTTCTTC. Protein: CASSLDRAYNEQFF.

This clone appeared a single time. The chain is built from TRBV30 and TRBJ2-1, with 11 bases lining up with TRBD2. The junction had 9 bases not matched to a gene; V was cut back by 5 bases and J by 6 bases. The CDR3 is made up of 15 amino acids. CDR1 and CDR2 (germline): GTSNPN, SVGIG (reference sequence). CDR3 bases: TGTGCCTGGGGTTCTAGCGGGAGGCCTTCCAATGAGCAGTTCTTC. Its protein is CAWGSSGRPSNEQFF.

This clone showed up just a few times. The chain combines TRBV5-1 with TRBJ2-1, with 7 bases matching TRBD1. V shed 5 bases, J shed 5 bases, and the junction held 7 bases outside the gene matches. The germline CDR1 and CDR2 sequences are SGHRS and YFSETQ. The CDR3 has 14 amino acids. The CDR3 sequence: CASRTVQGNNEQFF. The CDR3 region has the DNA TGCGCCAGCAGGACGGTACAGGGGAACAATGAGCAGTTCTTC.

The chain joins TRBV21-1 to TRBJ2-7; TRBD2, the table's D call, lacks a check against the DNA. TRBV21-1 is a documented pseudogene. This CDR3 has 11 amino acids. CDR3 nucleotide sequence: TGTGCCAGCAGCCCGAGGCACGAGCAGTACTTC. Its translation is CASSPRHEQYF.

CDR3 DNA sequence: TGTGCCAGTCCGGGACTCCAAGAGACCCAGTACTTC. Its translation: CASPGLQETQYF. The V gene is TRBV21-1, the J gene TRBJ2-5; the tabulated D call, TRBD2, remains unverified against the DNA. TRBV21-1 counts as a pseudogene. The CDR3 runs to 12 residues.

The V and J genes are TRBV5-1 and TRBJ2-1, with 13 bases fitting TRBD2. The CDR3 totals 17 residues. Germline CDR1 SGHRS, CDR2 YFSETQ. V gave up 4 bases and J gave up 3 bases; unmatched junction bases: 7. The CDR3 region is CASSVGLAGLFYNEQFF. CDR3 in DNA: TGCGCCAGCAGCGTGGGACTAGCGGGGCTATTCTACAATGAGCAGTTCTTC.

In its sample, this clone was seen a few times. This chain uses TRBV2 with TRBJ2-1; 8 bases map to TRBD1. The trim removed 4 bases at V and 1 base at J, leaving 3 bases unmatched. The CDR3 loop spans 15 amino acids. From germline, CDR1 is SNHLY and CDR2 FYNNEI. The CDR3: CASSVRTGSYNEQFF. The CDR3 DNA sequence: TGTGCCAGCAGTGTACGGACAGGGTCCTACAATGAGCAGTTCTTC.

CDR3 in amino acids: CAWRGGGRETQYF. The CDR3 bases are TGTGCCTGGAGAGGGGGCGGCAGAGAGACCCAGTACTTC. The chain combines TRBV30 with TRBJ2-5, with TRBD1 identical over 7 bases. There are 13 residues in the CDR3. Trimming at V came to 3 bases and at J to 4 bases, leaving 5 bases not matched to a gene. Germline CDR1 GTSNPN, CDR2 SVGIG (reference sequence). Together with reference TRBV30 and TRBJ2-5, the CDR3 gives the full variable domain: SQTIHQWPATLVQPVGSPLSLECTVEGTSNPNLYWYRQAAGRGLQLLFYSVGIGQISSEVPQNLSASRPQDRQFILSSKKLLLSDSGFYLCAWRGGGRETQYFGPGTRLLVL.

The chain links TRBV27 to TRBJ2-1, with 11 nucleotides matching TRBD2. The germline V gene encodes CDR1 MNHEY and CDR2 SMNVEV (reference sequence). Losses at the gene ends were 1 base for V and 0 bases for J; bases not matched to a gene: 5. This CDR3 has 18 residues. In DNA, the CDR3 is TGTGCCAGCAGTTTATTGGGTGGGACTAGCGGCTCCTACAATGAGCAGTTCTTC. As protein: CASSLLGGTSGSYNEQFF.

The chain links TRBV5-1 to TRBJ2-1, with TRBD2 matching over 9 bases. From germline, CDR1 is SGHRS and CDR2 YFSETQ. Losses at the gene ends were 0 bases for V and 6 bases for J; bases not matched to a gene: 10. The CDR3 runs 17 residues. CDR3 amino acids: CASSLVAVSGGSNEQFF. The CDR3 bases are TGCGCCAGCAGCTTGGTAGCAGTTAGCGGGGGTTCCAATGAGCAGTTCTTC.

The chain has TRBV29-1 and TRBJ2-1; 7 bases fit TRBD2. The V gene end was trimmed by 3 bases and the J gene end by 2 bases; junction bases not matched to a gene: 10. This CDR3 is 16 amino acids long. Germline V gene sequence: CDR1 SQVTM, CDR2 ANQGSEA. CDR3 DNA sequence: TGCAGCGTTGACTCAGGACTAAGCGGGGCCTACAATGAGCAGTTCTTC. Encoded protein: CSVDSGLSGAYNEQFF.

The CDR3 DNA is TGTGCCAGCAGCTCCCCAAGTTTCGCGGGGGCGAGCACGTCCTACGAGCAGTACTTC. This gives the protein CASSSPSFAGASTSYEQYF. This chain connects TRBV7-2 to TRBJ2-7; tentative D call: TRBD2 (7 bases). Germline values: CDR1 SGHTA, CDR2 FQGNSA. The CDR3 sequence is 19 residues long. Trimming cost V 4 bases and J 1 base, with 26 bases left between them.

The chain has TRBV6-5 and TRBJ1-6; the match to TRBD1 covers 7 bases. The germline V gene has CDR1 MNHEY and CDR2 SVGAGI. Trimming at V came to 5 bases and at J to 6 bases, leaving 7 bases not matched to a gene. The CDR3 has 15 residues. CDR3 coding DNA: TGTGCCAGCAGTCGAGGACAGGAGGTTAATTCACCCCTCCACTTT. Translating it yields CASSRGQEVNSPLHF.